The 2 T cell receptor beta chains below all came from one sample that was sequenced in a study of regulatory T cells in long-lasting Graves disease. Library construction for TCR beta used iRepertoire HTBI primers and Arm-PCR of CDR3 regions. TCRdb independently ran MiXCR on the multiplex PCR reads; one entry per CDR3 protein. Of approximately 400,000 distinct CDR3 sequences listed, 14% to 15% were seen once; the top ten hold 15% to 20%. The time point was: newly diagnosed GD, antithyroid drugs for less than 3 months. There was RNA extracted from PBMCs, and the TCR library was made from it. These data are also associated with another study on T cells in Graves' hyperthyroidism and ophthalmopathy.

The sequencing here drew on peripheral blood mononuclear cells (PBMCs), taken at new diagnosis, from a patient treated with antithyroid drugs. The receptors originated from a woman aged 25 to 45 with Graves disease.

This clonotype occurred many times. This chain connects TRBV20-1 to TRBJ2-3; tentatively, D is TRBD2 (5 bases). Deletions cut 6 bases from V and 0 bases from J, with 16 bases between. CDR1 DFQATT and CDR2 SNEGSKA come from the germline V gene (reference sequence). CDR3 length equals 15 residues. CDR3 sequence: CSASDRRGSTDTQYF. The CDR3 DNA sequence: TGCAGTGCAAGTGATCGGCGCGGGAGCACAGATACGCAGTATTTT.

There are a few counts of this clonotype. The chain carries TRBV11-2 and TRBJ2-5; either TRBD1 or TRBD2 may fit D (5 bases each). The germline V gene encodes CDR1 SGHAT and CDR2 FQNNGV. Trimming removed 5 bases from V and 5 bases from J, with 15 bases in between. This CDR3 region has 14 residues. The CDR3 nucleotides read TGTGCCAGCAGCCGTGGGTGGGACGGGGAGACCCAGTACTTC. Protein: CASSRGWDGETQYF.